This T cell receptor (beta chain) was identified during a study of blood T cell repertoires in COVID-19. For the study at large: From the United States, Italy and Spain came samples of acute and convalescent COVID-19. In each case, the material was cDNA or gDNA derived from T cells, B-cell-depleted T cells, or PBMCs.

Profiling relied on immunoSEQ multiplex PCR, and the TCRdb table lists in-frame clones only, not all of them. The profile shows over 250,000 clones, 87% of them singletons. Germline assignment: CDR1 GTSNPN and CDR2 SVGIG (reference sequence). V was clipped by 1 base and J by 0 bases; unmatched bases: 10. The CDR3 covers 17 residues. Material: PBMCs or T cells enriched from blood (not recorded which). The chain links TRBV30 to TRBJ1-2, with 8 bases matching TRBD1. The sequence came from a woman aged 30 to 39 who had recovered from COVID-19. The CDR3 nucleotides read TGTGCCTGGAGTGCCCATTTGGACAGGGTAGCTAACTATGGCTACACCTTC. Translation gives CAWSAHLDRVANYGYTF. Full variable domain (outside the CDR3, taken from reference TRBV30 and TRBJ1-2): SQTIHQWPATLVQPVGSPLSLECTVEGTSNPNLYWYRQAAGRGLQLLFYSVGIGQISSEVPQNLSASRPQDRQFILSSKKLLLSDSGFYLCAWSAHLDRVANYGYTFGSGTRLTVV.